This entry features one T cell receptor beta chain sequence. Antigen unknown. This entry is derived from a study of beta chain features in type 1 diabetes. Broader study findings: Moderately but significantly shorter TCRB CDR3s were found in Type 1 diabetes patients in all four CD4+ subsets.

The isolated RNA, all of it, was reverse transcribed, so expressed TCRB transcripts were what got sequenced. Clones were sequenced by immunoSEQ multiplex PCR, and TCRdb holds only the in-frame ones, with some missing. This table holds 150,000 or so clones, 8% to 9.5% found once. The trim removed 8 bases at V and 7 bases at J, leaving 8 bases unmatched. Germline V gene lookup returns CDR1 SGHRS and CDR2 YFSETQ. The CDR3 has 14 residues. This receptor was obtained from a woman aged 18-29 years with type 1 diabetes. This chain links TRBV5-1 with TRBJ2-1; 11 bases map to TRBD1. Specimen: central memory CD4+ T cells from blood. The CDR3 nucleotides are TGCGCCAGTTCCGGGACAGGGGGTTGGAATGAGCAGTTCTTC. This codes for CASSGTGGWNEQFF.